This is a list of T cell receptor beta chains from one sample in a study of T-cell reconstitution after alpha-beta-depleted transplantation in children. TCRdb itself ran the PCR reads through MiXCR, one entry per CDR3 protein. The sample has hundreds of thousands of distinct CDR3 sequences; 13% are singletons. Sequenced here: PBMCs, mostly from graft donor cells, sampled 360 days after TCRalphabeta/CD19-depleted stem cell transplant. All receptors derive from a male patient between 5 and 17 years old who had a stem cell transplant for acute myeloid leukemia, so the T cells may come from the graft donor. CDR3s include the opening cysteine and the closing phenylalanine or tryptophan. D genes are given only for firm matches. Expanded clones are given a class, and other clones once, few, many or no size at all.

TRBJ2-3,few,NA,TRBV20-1,TGCAGTGCCGAGGGTAGGAGGGTCACAGATACGCAGTATTTT,CSAEGRRVTDTQYF
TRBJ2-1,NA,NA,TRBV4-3,TGCGCCAGCAGCTTCCGGACAGCCTACAATGAGCAGTTCTTC,CASSFRTAYNEQFF
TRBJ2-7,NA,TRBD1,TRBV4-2,TGTGCCAGCAGCCAAGAGAGGACAGGGGGCGTTTACGAGCAGTACTTC,CASSQERTGGVYEQYF
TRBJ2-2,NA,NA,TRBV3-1,TGTGCCAGCAGCCAATATCTCAGCACCGGGGAGCTGTTTTTT,CASSQYLSTGELFF
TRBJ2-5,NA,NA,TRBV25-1,TGTGCCAGCAGTGAAGTGGCAGGGCGTCAGGCCCAGTACTTC,CASSEVAGRQAQYF
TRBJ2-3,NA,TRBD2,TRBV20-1,TGCAGTGCTAGCCCGACTAGCGGAGGACCAACAGATACGCAGTATTTT,CSASPTSGGPTDTQYF
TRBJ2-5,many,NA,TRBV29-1,TGCAGCGTTGAGTCTATACCTAACCAAGAGACCCAGTACTTC,CSVESIPNQETQYF
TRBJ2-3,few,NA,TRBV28,TGTGCCAGCAGTCTCCACCGAGGGCCAGATACGCAGTATTTT,CASSLHRGPDTQYF
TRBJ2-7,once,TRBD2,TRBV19,TGTGCCAGTAGTATCGGCGGGAGTTGGAGGTACGAGCAGTACTTC,CASSIGGSWRYEQYF
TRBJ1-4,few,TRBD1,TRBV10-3,TGTGCCATCAGTGGTGCCGGGACAGGCGGTGAAAAACTGTTTTTT,CAISGAGTGGEKLFF
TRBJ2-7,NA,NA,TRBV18,TGTGCCAGCTCACAAGGGTCAGTTGGAGCCTACGAGCAGTACTTC,CASSQGSVGAYEQYF
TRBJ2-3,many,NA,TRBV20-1,TGCAGTGCTAGGGTCCTGAACACAGATACGCAGTATTTT,CSARVLNTDTQYF
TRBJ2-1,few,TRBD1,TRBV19,TGTGCCAGTAGAATAAGCACTGGACAGGGCTCCTACAATGAGCAGTTCTTC,CASRISTGQGSYNEQFF
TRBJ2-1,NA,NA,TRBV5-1,TGCGCCAGCAGCTTAGGGAGGTTGAGCTCCTACAATGAGCAGTTCTTC,CASSLGRLSSYNEQFF
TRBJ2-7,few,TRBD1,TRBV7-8,TGTGCCAGCAGTTCCCGGGACAGGGGCTTCGAGCAGTACTTC,CASSSRDRGFEQYF
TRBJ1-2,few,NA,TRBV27,TGTGCCAGCAGTTTATGGGGGAACTATGGCTACACCTTC,CASSLWGNYGYTF
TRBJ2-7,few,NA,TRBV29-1,TGCAGCGTCGGGAACTCCTACGAGCAGTACTTC,CSVGNSYEQYF
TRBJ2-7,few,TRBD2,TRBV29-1,TGCAGCGTTGAACTAGCGGGAAGCGAGCAGTACTTC,CSVELAGSEQYF
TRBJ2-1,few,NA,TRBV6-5,TGTGCCAGCAGTTACTCGTTTCACAGCTCCTACAATGAGCAGTTCTTC,CASSYSFHSSYNEQFF
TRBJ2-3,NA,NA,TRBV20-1,TGCAGTGCTAGAGAACGGGGGTGGAGAGATACGCAGTATTTT,CSARERGWRDTQYF
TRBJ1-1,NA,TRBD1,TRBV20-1,TGCAGTGCTAGTGGGACAGGGGGCGAGTCTGAAGCTTTCTTT,CSASGTGGESEAFF
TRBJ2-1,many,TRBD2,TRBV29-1,TGCAGCGTTGAAGGGACTAGCGGACTATACAATGAGCAGTTCTTC,CSVEGTSGLYNEQFF
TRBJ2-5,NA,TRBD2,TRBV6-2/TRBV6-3,TGTGCCAGCAGTTCGCGACTAGCGGGAGGGGGGTTTGGAGAGACCCAGTACTTC,CASSSRLAGGGFGETQYF
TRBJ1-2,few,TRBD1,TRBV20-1,TGCAGTCCCGGACAGGGATCAGCTAACTATGGCTACACCTTC,CSPGQGSANYGYTF
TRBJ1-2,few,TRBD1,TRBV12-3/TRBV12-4,TGTGCCAGCACTATGGACAGGGGAATCTATGGCTACACCTTC,CASTMDRGIYGYTF
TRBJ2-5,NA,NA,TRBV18,TGTGCCAGCTCACCCCTTTCCTTGGGGGGCCAAGAGACCCAGTACTTC,CASSPLSLGGQETQYF
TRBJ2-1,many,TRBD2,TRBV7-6,TGTGCCAGCAGCTTGGAGACTAGCGCCGCATACAATGAGCAGTTCTTC,CASSLETSAAYNEQFF
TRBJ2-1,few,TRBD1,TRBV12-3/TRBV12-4,TGTGCCAGCAGTCTCGGACAGGGTGGGAAGTTCTTC,CASSLGQGGKFF
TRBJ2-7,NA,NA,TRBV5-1,TGCGCCAGCAGCTTGGCACAATCCCACGAGCAGTACTTC,CASSLAQSHEQYF
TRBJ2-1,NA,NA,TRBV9,TGTGCCAGCAGCGTACTGACGGGGCGTATTACCTACAATGAGCAGTTCTTC,CASSVLTGRITYNEQFF
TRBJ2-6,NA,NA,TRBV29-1,TGCAGCGTCCCCGGGGGAAGGGCCAACGTCCTGACTTTC,CSVPGGRANVLTF
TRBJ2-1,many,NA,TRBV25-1,TGTGCCAGCAGTGAGTTGATGGGTGAGCAGTTCTTC,CASSELMGEQFF
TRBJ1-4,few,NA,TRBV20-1,TGCAGTGCTAGAACCCCGGACGTCACTAATGAAAAACTGTTTTTT,CSARTPDVTNEKLFF
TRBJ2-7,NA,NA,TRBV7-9,TGTGCCAGCAGCTCCCACCCCGGGGGAGGCTTGTACGAGCAGTACTTC,CASSSHPGGGLYEQYF